The source of this T cell receptor (beta chain) is a study of PD-L1 blockade in urothelial cancer. General study findings and limits: Durable benefit accompanied greater 3-week expansion of tumor-associated blood clones. Pretreatment blood TCR clonality under the median forecast improved survival.

TCRdb's table, derived via immunoSEQ multiplex PCR, lists solely in-frame clones and lacks some. The repertoire consists of some 45,000 clones, with roughly 88% occurring once and the leading ten covering roughly 3.6%. V lost 5 bases to trimming and J lost 0 bases, with 11 bases between them. Per germline, CDR1 MDHEN and CDR2 SYDVKM. This CDR3 is built from 15 residues. Patients in the study were battling locally advanced or metastatic urothelial carcinoma. This clone was picked up a small number of times. Its antigen is still unknown. The clonotype comes from a man older than 75 with urothelial cancer. The chain recombines TRBV28 with TRBJ1-5; weak D call: TRBD1 (5 bases). Here the sequenced sample was PBMCs, taken around atezolizumab (anti-PD-L1) treatment. The CDR3 reads CASSPSGFSNQPQHF. Written as DNA, the CDR3 is TGTGCCAGCAGTCCCTCAGGGTTTAGCAATCAGCCCCAGCATTTT.